These T cell receptor beta chains were read from a single sample in a study of cytomegalovirus exposure and HLA in healthy donors. The repertoire was sequenced with immunoSEQ multiplex PCR; TCRdb's copy has only in-frame clones and lacks some. The sample contains approximately 170,000 clones, roughly 80% of which appear only once. Material: PBMCs. These receptors came from a human donor in good health. The CDR3 runs from the conserved cysteine through the conserved F or W. A D gene is named only where the DNA matches it firmly. Not every row has a clone size; where given, it reads once, few, many or a size class.

cdr3_length clone_size d_call j_call v_call cdr3_nt cdr3_aa
13 NA NA TRBJ2-7 TRBV4-1 TGCGCCAGCAGCCAAGCTGAGTCCTACGAGCAGTACTTC CASSQAESYEQYF
13 NA TRBD1 TRBJ2-4 TRBV2 TGTGCCAGCAGGAGGACAGGGGAAAACATTCAGTACTTC CASRRTGENIQYF
15 NA NA TRBJ2-7 TRBV19 TGTGCCAGTAGGAAACAGGCCGTCGGGGGATACGAGCAGTACTTC CASRKQAVGGYEQYF
12 NA NA TRBJ2-5 TRBV6-1 TGTGCCAGCAGGGCCTCGCCCCCAACCCAGTACTTC CASRASPPTQYF
15 NA TRBD1 TRBJ2-1 TRBV19 TGTGCCAGTAGTATTCTCCCAGGGGGCTACAATGAGCAGTTCTTC CASSILPGGYNEQFF
15 NA NA TRBJ2-2 TRBV25-1 TGTGCCAGCAGTGACACAGGGTATATGACCGGGGAGCTGTTTTTT CASSDTGYMTGELFF
18 NA TRBD1 TRBJ1-4 TRBV4-1 TGCGCCAGCAGCCACCTACTCGGACAGGGGGGTACTAATGAAAAACTGTTTTTT CASSHLLGQGGTNEKLFF
15 NA NA TRBJ1-1 TRBV11-3 TGTGCCAGCAGCTTAGATGTACAGGGAGAGGGGAAAGCTTTCTTT CASSLDVQGEGKAFF
15 NA TRBD1 TRBJ2-7 TRBV7-9 TGTGCCAGCAGTTCCACGGACAGGGGAGAGGAGGTAGCGCACTTC CASSSTDRGEEVAHF
14 NA TRBD1 TRBJ1-2 TRBV6-6 TGTGCCAGCAATGGAGACAGGGGAGATTATGGCTACACCTTC CASNGDRGDYGYTF
15 NA NA TRBJ1-5 TRBV27 TGTGCCAGCAGCTCCCATCCCTCAGGGAATCAGCCCCAGCATTTT CASSSHPSGNQPQHF
12 NA NA TRBJ2-3 TRBV7-9 TGTGCCAGCAGCCCCAACACAGATACGCAGTATTTT CASSPNTDTQYF
17 NA TRBD2 TRBJ2-1 TRBV27 TGTGCCAGCAGTCCAGGACTAGCGGGGGTGCGGCCCCATGAGCAGTTCTTC CASSPGLAGVRPHEQFF
13 NA TRBD1 TRBJ1-2 TRBV6-1 TGTGCCAGCTCGGACAGGGGGTTTAATGGCTACACCTTC CASSDRGFNGYTF
14 NA TRBD1 TRBJ1-2 TRBV10-3 TGTGCCATCAGCCTGGGACAGGGGGAATACGGCTACACCTTC CAISLGQGEYGYTF
13 few NA TRBJ1-3 TRBV7-8 TGTGCCAGCAGCGCAGGGTTTGGAAACACCATATATTTT CASSAGFGNTIYF
15 few TRBD1 TRBJ1-1 TRBV18 TGTGCCAGCTCACAGGGACAGGGGGCGGGCACTGAAGCTTTCTTT CASSQGQGAGTEAFF
14 once NA TRBJ1-6 TRBV6-1 TGTGCCAGCAGGGGGGGCTCCTATAATTCACCCCTCCACTTT CASRGGSYNSPLHF
12 NA NA TRBJ2-1 TRBV5-1 TGCGCCAGCAGGTTCAGTGGTAATGAGCAGTTCTTC CASRFSGNEQFF
13 few NA TRBJ1-1 TRBV12-5 TGTGCTAGTGGTGGCGGGAGGAACACTGAAGCTTTCTTT CASGGGRNTEAFF
12 few NA TRBJ1-2 TRBV25-1 TGTGCCAGCAGCTTAGGGGCTAATGGCTACACCTTC CASSLGANGYTF
14 NA TRBD1 TRBJ2-7 TRBV6-5 TGTGCCAGCAGTCACAGACCGGGACAGAGGGAGCAGTACTTC CASSHRPGQREQYF
12 once NA TRBJ2-1 TRBV27 TGTGCCAGCAGCAGGGGATACAATGAGCAGTTCTTC CASSRGYNEQFF
14 NA NA TRBJ1-1 TRBV7-9 TGTGCCAGCAGCTTAGTAGGGGCCGGCACTGAAGCTTTCTTT CASSLVGAGTEAFF
14 NA TRBD1 TRBJ1-4 TRBV7-2 TGTGCCAGCAGCTGGACAGGGAGTAATGAAAAACTGTTTTTT CASSWTGSNEKLFF
15 NA TRBD1 TRBJ1-6 TRBV18 TGTGCCAGCTCACCTATACAGGGGTCGGGTTCACCCCTCCACTTT CASSPIQGSGSPLHF
12 once NA TRBJ2-2 TRBV19 TGTGCCAGTAGGTCAGGGGTCGGGGAGCTGTTTTTT CASRSGVGELFF
14 once TRBD1 TRBJ2-2 TRBV2 TGTGCCAGCAGTGAGTACAGGGGCACCGGGGAGCTGTTTTTT CASSEYRGTGELFF
14 NA TRBD1 TRBJ1-3 TRBV6-1 TGTGCCAGGCTAAAGGGGGCTTCGGGAAACACCATATATTTT CARLKGASGNTIYF
11 NA NA TRBJ1-2 TRBV20-1 TGCAGTGCGCGCCCAAATTATGGCTACACCTTC CSARPNYGYTF
16 NA NA TRBJ1-6 TRBV5-1 TGCGCCAGCAGCTTGGAAGGCGGGACCGGCGGTTCACCCCTCCACTTT CASSLEGGTGGSPLHF
14 once TRBD1 TRBJ1-2 TRBV2 TGTGCCAGCATCATAAGACAGGGCGTAGATGGCTACACCTTC CASIIRQGVDGYTF
15 NA TRBD2 TRBJ2-1 TRBV6-1 TGTGCCAGCAGAGCTACTAGCGGGGGGGCCTATGAGCAGTTCTTC CASRATSGGAYEQFF
14 NA NA TRBJ1-2 TRBV19 TGTGCCAGTAGTATTGGGCCAGGGAACTATGGCTACACCTTC CASSIGPGNYGYTF
14 NA TRBD1 TRBJ2-7 TRBV2 TGTGCCAGCAGGAGGGGGACAGGGGCCTACGAGCAGTACTTC CASRRGTGAYEQYF
16 once NA TRBJ1-2 TRBV19 TGTGCCAGTAGTATAGTAACCTCCAGGAACCAATATGGCTACACCTTC CASSIVTSRNQYGYTF
15 NA NA TRBJ2-7 TRBV7-2 TGTGCCAGCAGCTTAATTGGGGGGAGCTCCTACGAGCAGTACTTC CASSLIGGSSYEQYF
13 NA NA TRBJ2-7 TRBV7-2 TGTGCCAGCAGCCAGGACAGAGGATACGAGCAGTACTTC CASSQDRGYEQYF
14 NA NA TRBJ1-5 TRBV21-1 TGTGCCAGCAGCAATAACGGAGACGGTCAGCCCCAGCATTTT CASSNNGDGQPQHF
14 few NA TRBJ2-7 TRBV21-1 TGTGCCAGCAGAGAGACTAGCGGGGTTCTCGAGCAGTACTTC CASRETSGVLEQYF
15 few NA TRBJ2-7 TRBV4-3 TGCGCCAGCAGCCGGGAAGGGGCGAGCTCCTACGAGCAGTACTTC CASSREGASSYEQYF
14 NA TRBD1 TRBJ1-2 TRBV2 TGTGCCAGCAGTCCTGGACAGGGGGACTATGGCTACACCTTC CASSPGQGDYGYTF
15 NA NA TRBJ1-6 TRBV4-3 TGCGCCAGCAGCCAAGAAGGCGGTTATAATTCACCCCTCCACTTT CASSQEGGYNSPLHF
13 NA NA TRBJ1-5 TRBV7-9 TGTGCCAGCAGCTTAGAAGGGGTCCAGCCCCAGCATTTT CASSLEGVQPQHF
13 NA NA TRBJ1-4 TRBV5-8 TGTGCCAGCAGCTTGCGTCAGATTGAAAAACTGTTTTTT CASSLRQIEKLFF
14 NA NA TRBJ2-3 TRBV6-5 TGTGCCAGCAGAAGGGACTCAGCCACAGATACGCAGTATTTT CASRRDSATDTQYF
12 NA NA TRBJ2-7 TRBV12-5 TGTGCTAGTGGTTTGGGCGTCGGGGAGCAGTACTTC CASGLGVGEQYF
14 few TRBD2 TRBJ2-7 TRBV28 TGTGCCAGCAGTGCCCCGGGACTAGCCTACGAGCAGTACTTC CASSAPGLAYEQYF
16 NA TRBD1 TRBJ1-2 TRBV5-1 TGCGCCAGCAGCTTGGCCTCAGGGGGCACAAGTTATGGCTACACCTTC CASSLASGGTSYGYTF